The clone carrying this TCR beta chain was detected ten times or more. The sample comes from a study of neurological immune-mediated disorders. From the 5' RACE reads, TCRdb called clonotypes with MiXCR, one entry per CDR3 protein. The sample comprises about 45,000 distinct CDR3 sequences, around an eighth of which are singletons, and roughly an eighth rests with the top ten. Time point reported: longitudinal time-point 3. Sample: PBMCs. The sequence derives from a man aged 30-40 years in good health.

The CDR3 sequence: CASSEVAGEYNEQFF. The CDR3, as DNA: TGTGCCAGCAGTGAAGTAGCGGGTGAATACAATGAGCAGTTCTTC. V and J are TRBV6-4 and TRBJ2-1; the match to TRBD2 covers 7 bases. The CDR3 contains 15 residues. After removal of 3 bases from V and 4 bases from J, the junction contained 6 bases not matched to a gene. Germline assignment: CDR1 MRHNA and CDR2 SNTAGT.